Presented here are 15 T cell receptor beta chains from one specimen sequenced in a study of T cells after yellow fever vaccination. From the 5' RACE reads, TCRdb called clonotypes with MiXCR, one entry per CDR3 protein. The sample has a few hundred thousand distinct CDR3 sequences, 3.5% to 4.5% seen once. The material sequenced was PBMCs, taken 15 days after the yellow fever booster vaccination. The receptors come from a man aged 18 to 29 who received the YFV17D yellow fever vaccine.

This clonotype came up a few times. The chain recombines TRBV18 with TRBJ2-7; 13 bases fit TRBD2. This CDR3 is 17 amino acids long. CDR1 is KGHSH, CDR2 LQKENI, per germline. The junction had 12 bases not matched to a gene; V was cut back by 4 bases and J by 6 bases. CDR3 nucleotide sequence: TGTGCCAGCTCACATACTAGCGGGGGGGAAAGCCCCAGCGAGCAGTACTTC. This codes for CASSHTSGGESPSEQYF. Supplemented by reference TRBV18 and TRBJ2-7, the full variable domain reads NAGVMQNPRHLVRRRGQEARLRCSPMKGHSHVYWYRQLPEEGLKFMVYLQKENIIDESGMPKERFSAEFPKEGPSILRIQQVVRGDSAAYFCASSHTSGGESPSEQYFGPGTRLTVT.

This clonotype was counted at least ten times. V gene TRBV12-3 or TRBV12-4 combines with J gene TRBJ1-5, with 10 nucleotides matching TRBD1. V shed 3 bases and J 4 bases; nucleotides not matched to a gene: 6. The CDR3 runs to 16 residues. The CDR3 protein is CASSFGRDRGNQPQHF. CDR3 in DNA: TGTGCCAGCAGTTTTGGACGGGACAGGGGTAATCAGCCCCAGCATTTT.

This clonotype was detected only a few times. The chain couples TRBV5-4 to TRBJ2-3, with 14 positions matching TRBD2. Germline CDR1 reads SGHNT; CDR2 reads YYREEE (reference sequence). This CDR3 region has 18 residues. J was trimmed by 4 bases and V by 0 bases; bases with no gene match: 7. DNA for the CDR3: TGTGCCAGCAGCTTGGCCCGGACTAGCGGGGGGCTCGCAGATACGCAGTATTTT. Amino acid sequence: CASSLARTSGGLADTQYF.

This clonotype was counted ten times or more. The chain has TRBV5-1 and TRBJ1-6; 9 nucleotides align to TRBD1. The CDR3 totals 15 residues. The V gene's germline CDR1 is SGHRS and CDR2 YFSETQ. Trimming cost V 4 bases and J 8 bases; bases outside gene matches: 7. The DNA of the CDR3 is TGCGCCAGCAGCACTCGGGACAGGGCTTATTCACCCCTCCACTTT. Protein: CASSTRDRAYSPLHF.

This clonotype showed up many times. The rearrangement joins TRBV27 to TRBJ2-5; D may be TRBD2 (6 bases). The CDR3 sequence is 15 residues long. Deletions cut 3 bases from V and 5 bases from J, with 16 bases between. Looked up from germline, CDR1 is MNHEY and CDR2 is SMNVEV (reference sequence). CDR3 bases: TGTGCCAGCAGTTTTCTCGAGGGAGGATCCGAGACCCAGTACTTC. This sequence encodes CASSFLEGGSETQYF.

This clonotype was counted at least ten times. The chain links TRBV5-1 to TRBJ2-3; no clear D. The germline gives CDR1 SGHRS, CDR2 YFSETQ. V was clipped by 4 bases and J by 2 bases, with 8 bases between them. CDR3 length: 13 amino acids. This CDR3 reads CASSIGFTDTQYF. The CDR3 DNA sequence: TGCGCCAGCAGCATAGGTTTCACAGATACGCAGTATTTT.

This chain connects TRBV15 to TRBJ2-1; maybe TRBD2 (5 bases). This CDR3 spans 16 amino acids. V shed 1 base and J shed 4 bases, with 14 bases lying between them. Germline CDR1 LNHNV, CDR2 YYDKDF (reference sequence). The CDR3 coding sequence is TGTGCCACCAGCAGAGGAGGGCTAGAGTCGTACAATGAGCAGTTCTTC. Protein product: CATSRGGLESYNEQFF.

The V call is TRBV7-9, the J call TRBJ2-1; D tentatively reads TRBD1 or TRBD2 (6 bases each). Trimming left V 7 bases short and J 6 bases short, with 19 bases between. Germline CDR1 SEHNR, CDR2 FQNEAQ (reference sequence). The CDR3 totals 15 residues. The CDR3 DNA reads TGTGCCAGCATCTCGGGGTCCGGGGGCCGCAATGAGCAGTTCTTC. Amino acid sequence: CASISGSGGRNEQFF.

In its sample, this clonotype was seen many times. This chain links TRBV7-8 with TRBJ1-4, with TRBD1 as a possible D gene (6 bases). Between the trimmed V and J ends, which lost 7 bases and 3 bases, there was a span of 12 bases. Germline loops: CDR1 SGHVS, CDR2 FQNEAQ. The CDR3 extends over 14 amino acids. The DNA for the CDR3 is TGTGCCAGCACCCGGGACACCTCTAATGAAAAACTGTTTTTT. It translates to CASTRDTSNEKLFF.

The chain has TRBV29-1 and TRBJ2-1; tentative D call: TRBD2 (7 bases). The CDR3 is 15 amino acids. Trimming pared 0 bases from V and 8 bases from J, leaving 17 bases between. Germline-derived CDR1 and CDR2 are SQVTM and ANQGSEA. CDR3 DNA: TGCAGCGTTGAAGATGGGAGGGGGGGCCTCCATGAGCAGTTCTTC. It is translated as CSVEDGRGGLHEQFF.

This rearrangement joins TRBV6-5 to TRBJ1-1; 10 nucleotides align to TRBD1. The CDR3 sequence is 15 residues long. Germline V gene lookup returns CDR1 MNHEY and CDR2 SVGAGI. V shed 6 bases and J 1 base; nucleotides not matched to a gene: 5. In DNA, the CDR3 is TGTGCCAGCAGAACCCGGGACAGGGGGAACACTGAAGCTTTCTTT. It encodes CASRTRDRGNTEAFF.

This clonotype was counted many times. J is TRBJ2-5 and V is TRBV7-2, with 10 bases matching TRBD1. The CDR3 runs to 14 residues. J was trimmed by 5 bases and V by 5 bases; bases with no gene match: 5. Germline CDR1 and CDR2: SGHTA and FQGNSA. The CDR3 nucleotides read TGTGCCAGCAGCCCCTGGACAGGGGGTGAGACCCAGTACTTC. Residues: CASSPWTGGETQYF.

This chain joins TRBV7-9 and TRBJ2-1; D gene uncertain. The CDR3 is made up of 14 amino acids. V lost 0 bases and J lost 5, with 8 bases in between. Germline CDR1 SEHNR, CDR2 FQNEAQ (reference sequence). The CDR3 DNA reads TGTGCCAGCAGCTTAGCGATTGGGGACAATGAGCAGTTCTTC. Translating gives CASSLAIGDNEQFF.

This clonotype was picked up a small number of times. The chain combines TRBV20-1 with TRBJ1-2; D gene uncertain. V was trimmed by 0 bases and J by 0 bases, leaving 11 bases between them. Germline V gene lookup returns CDR1 DFQATT and CDR2 SNEGSKA (reference sequence). CDR3 length: 15 residues. CDR3 sequence: CSARELTYTNYGYTF. In DNA, the CDR3 is TGCAGTGCTAGAGAGTTAACATATACTAACTATGGCTACACCTTC.

V gene TRBV10-3 combines with J gene TRBJ2-1; D gene uncertain. CDR1 is ENHRY, CDR2 SYGVKD, per germline. The V end was cut by 5 bases, the J end by 0 bases, with 20 bases between. The CDR3 has 18 residues. CDR3 amino acids: CAISSPEAVLSSYNEQFF. The DNA for the CDR3 is TGTGCCATCAGTTCGCCAGAGGCGGTCTTGAGCTCCTACAATGAGCAGTTCTTC.